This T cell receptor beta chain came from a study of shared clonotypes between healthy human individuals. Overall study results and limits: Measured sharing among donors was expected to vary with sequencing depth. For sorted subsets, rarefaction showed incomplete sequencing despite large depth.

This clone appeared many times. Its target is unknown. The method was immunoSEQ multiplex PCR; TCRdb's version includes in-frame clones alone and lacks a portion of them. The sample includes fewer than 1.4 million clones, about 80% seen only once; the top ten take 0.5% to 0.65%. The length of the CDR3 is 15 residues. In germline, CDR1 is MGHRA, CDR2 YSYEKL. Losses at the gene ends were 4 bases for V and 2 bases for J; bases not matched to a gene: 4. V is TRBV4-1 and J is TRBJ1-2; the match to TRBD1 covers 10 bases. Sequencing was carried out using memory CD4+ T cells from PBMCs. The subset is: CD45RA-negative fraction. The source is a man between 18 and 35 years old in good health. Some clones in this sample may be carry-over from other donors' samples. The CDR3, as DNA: TGCGCCAGCAGCCCGACGGACAGGGGGAACTATGGCTACACCTTC. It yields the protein CASSPTDRGNYGYTF.